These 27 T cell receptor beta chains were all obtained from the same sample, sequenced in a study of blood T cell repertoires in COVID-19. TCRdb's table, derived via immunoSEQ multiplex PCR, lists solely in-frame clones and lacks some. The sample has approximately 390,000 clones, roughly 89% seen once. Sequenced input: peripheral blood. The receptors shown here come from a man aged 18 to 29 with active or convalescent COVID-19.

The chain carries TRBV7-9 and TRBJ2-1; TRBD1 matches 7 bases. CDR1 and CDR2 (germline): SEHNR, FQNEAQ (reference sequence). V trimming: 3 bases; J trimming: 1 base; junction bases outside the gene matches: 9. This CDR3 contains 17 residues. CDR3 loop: CASSFVPGQLSYNEQFF. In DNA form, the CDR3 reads TGTGCCAGCAGCTTTGTACCGGGACAGTTATCCTACAATGAGCAGTTCTTC.

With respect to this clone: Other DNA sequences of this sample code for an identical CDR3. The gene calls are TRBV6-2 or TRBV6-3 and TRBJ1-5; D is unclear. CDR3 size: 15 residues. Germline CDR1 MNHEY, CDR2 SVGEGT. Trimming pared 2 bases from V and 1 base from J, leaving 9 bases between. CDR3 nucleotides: TGTGCCAGCAGTTACGCGGGCGGAAGCAATCAGCCCCAGCATTTT. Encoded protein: CASSYAGGSNQPQHF.

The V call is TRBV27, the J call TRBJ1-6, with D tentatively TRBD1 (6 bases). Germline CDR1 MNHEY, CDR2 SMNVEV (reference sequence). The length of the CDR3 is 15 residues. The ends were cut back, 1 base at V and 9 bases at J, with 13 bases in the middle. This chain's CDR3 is CASSLFGGPGSPLHF. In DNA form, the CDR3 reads TGTGCCAGCAGTTTATTTGGGGGCCCCGGTTCACCCCTCCACTTT.

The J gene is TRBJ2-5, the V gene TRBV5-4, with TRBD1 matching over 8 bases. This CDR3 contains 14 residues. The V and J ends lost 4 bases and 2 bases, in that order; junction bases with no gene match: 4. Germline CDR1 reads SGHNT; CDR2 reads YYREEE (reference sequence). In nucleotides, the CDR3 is TGTGCCAGCAGCCGTGGACAGGGACAAGAGACCCAGTACTTC. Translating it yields CASSRGQGQETQYF.

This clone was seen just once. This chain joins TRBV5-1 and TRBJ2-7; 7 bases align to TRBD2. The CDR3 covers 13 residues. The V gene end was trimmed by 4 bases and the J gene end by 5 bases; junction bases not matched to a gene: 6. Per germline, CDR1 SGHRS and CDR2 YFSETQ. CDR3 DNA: TGCGCCAGCAGCGGGGGGGACCTGGACGAGCAGTACTTC. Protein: CASSGGDLDEQYF. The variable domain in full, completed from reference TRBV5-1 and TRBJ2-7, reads KAGVTQTPRYLIKTRGQQVTLSCSPISGHRSVSWYQQTPGQGLQFLFEYFSETQRNKGNFPGRFSGRQFSNSRSEMNVSTLELGDSALYLCASSGGDLDEQYFGPGTRLTVT.

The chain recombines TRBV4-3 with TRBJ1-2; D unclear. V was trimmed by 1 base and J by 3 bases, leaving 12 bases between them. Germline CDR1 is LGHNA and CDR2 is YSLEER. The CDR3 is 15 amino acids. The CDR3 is CASSQVAGIDYGYTF. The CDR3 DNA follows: TGCGCCAGCAGCCAAGTAGCCGGGATCGACTATGGCTACACCTTC.

This CDR3 is CASSVAGTSGLQYF. DNA of the CDR3: TGCGCCAGCAGCGTGGCCGGGACTAGCGGGTTACAGTACTTC. The chain links TRBV5-1 to TRBJ2-5; 12 bases are shared with TRBD2. The trim removed 4 bases at V and 11 bases at J, leaving 9 bases unmatched. Germline V gives CDR1 SGHRS, CDR2 YFSETQ. There are 14 residues in the CDR3.

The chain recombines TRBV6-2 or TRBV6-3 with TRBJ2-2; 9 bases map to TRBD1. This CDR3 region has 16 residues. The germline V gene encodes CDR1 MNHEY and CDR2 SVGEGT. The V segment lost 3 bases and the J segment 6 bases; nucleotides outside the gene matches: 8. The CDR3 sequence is CASSYFGTGSPGELFF. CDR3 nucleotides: TGTGCCAGCAGTTATTTCGGGACAGGGTCCCCCGGGGAGCTGTTTTTT.

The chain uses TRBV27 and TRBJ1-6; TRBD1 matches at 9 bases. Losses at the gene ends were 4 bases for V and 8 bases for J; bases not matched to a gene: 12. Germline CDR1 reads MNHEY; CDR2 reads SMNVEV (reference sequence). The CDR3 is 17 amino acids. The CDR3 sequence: CASSWGQGFLRDSPLHF. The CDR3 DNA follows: TGTGCCAGCAGTTGGGGACAGGGCTTTTTACGGGATTCACCCCTCCACTTT.

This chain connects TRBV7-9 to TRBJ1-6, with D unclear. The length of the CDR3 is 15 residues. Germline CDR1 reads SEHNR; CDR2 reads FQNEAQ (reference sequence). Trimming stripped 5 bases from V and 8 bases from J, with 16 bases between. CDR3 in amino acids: CASSLHGRVDSPLHF. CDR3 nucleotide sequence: TGTGCCAGCAGCCTCCACGGGAGGGTCGATTCACCCCTCCACTTT.

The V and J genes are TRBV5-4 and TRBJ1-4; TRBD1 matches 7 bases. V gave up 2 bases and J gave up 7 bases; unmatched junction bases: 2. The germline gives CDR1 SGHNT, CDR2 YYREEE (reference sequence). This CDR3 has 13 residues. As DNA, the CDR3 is TGTGCCAGCAGCTTCGACAGGGTTGAAAAACTGTTTTTT. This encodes CASSFDRVEKLFF. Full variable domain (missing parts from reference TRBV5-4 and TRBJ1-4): ETGVTQSPTHLIKTRGQQVTLRCSSQSGHNTVSWYQQALGQGPQFIFQYYREEENGRGNFPPRFSGLQFPNYSSELNVNALELDDSALYLCASSFDRVEKLFFGSGTQLSVL.

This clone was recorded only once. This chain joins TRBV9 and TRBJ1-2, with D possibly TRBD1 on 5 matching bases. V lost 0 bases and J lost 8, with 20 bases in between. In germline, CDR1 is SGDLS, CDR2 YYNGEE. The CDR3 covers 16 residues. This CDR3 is CASSVAIREGPGGYTF. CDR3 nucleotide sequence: TGTGCCAGCAGCGTAGCCATCAGGGAAGGGCCAGGCGGCTACACCTTC.

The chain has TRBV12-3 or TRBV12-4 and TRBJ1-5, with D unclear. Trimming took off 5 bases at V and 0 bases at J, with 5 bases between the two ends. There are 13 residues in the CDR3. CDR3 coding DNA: TGTGCCAGCAGTGAGGGTAGCAATCAGCCCCAGCATTTT. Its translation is CASSEGSNQPQHF.

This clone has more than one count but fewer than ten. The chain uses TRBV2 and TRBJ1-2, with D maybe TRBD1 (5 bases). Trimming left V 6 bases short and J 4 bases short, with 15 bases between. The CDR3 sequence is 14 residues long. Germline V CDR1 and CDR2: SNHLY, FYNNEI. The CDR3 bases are TGTGCCAGCAGGCCGGGACTGAAACCCTATGGCTACACCTTC. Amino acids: CASRPGLKPYGYTF.

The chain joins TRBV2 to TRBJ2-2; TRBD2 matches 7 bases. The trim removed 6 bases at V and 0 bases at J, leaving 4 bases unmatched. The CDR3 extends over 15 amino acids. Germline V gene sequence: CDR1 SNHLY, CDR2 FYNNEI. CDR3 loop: CASSGGGTNTGELFF. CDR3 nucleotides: TGTGCCAGCAGCGGCGGGGGAACGAACACCGGGGAGCTGTTTTTT.

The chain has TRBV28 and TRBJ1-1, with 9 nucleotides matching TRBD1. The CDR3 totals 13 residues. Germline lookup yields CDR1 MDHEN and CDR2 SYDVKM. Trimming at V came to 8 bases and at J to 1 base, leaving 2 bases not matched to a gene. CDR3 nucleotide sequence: TGTGCCAGCCGGGACAGGGCGAACACTGAAGCTTTCTTT. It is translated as CASRDRANTEAFF.

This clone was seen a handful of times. The CDR3 DNA reads as TGCGCCAGCAGCCGCGGACAGGCCTATAATTCACCCCTCCACTTT. It translates to CASSRGQAYNSPLHF. The chain is built from TRBV4-1 and TRBJ1-6, with 7 bases lining up with TRBD1. Germline CDR1 reads MGHRA; CDR2 reads YSYEKL. This CDR3 comprises 15 residues. V lost 4 bases and J lost 2; bases outside the gene matches: 2.

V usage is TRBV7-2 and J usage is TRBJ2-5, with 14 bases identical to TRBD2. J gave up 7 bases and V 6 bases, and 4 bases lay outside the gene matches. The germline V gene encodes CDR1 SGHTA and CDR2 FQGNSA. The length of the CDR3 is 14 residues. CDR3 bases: TGTGCCAGCAGACCAGGACTAGCGGGGGGGACCCAGTACTTC. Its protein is CASRPGLAGGTQYF.

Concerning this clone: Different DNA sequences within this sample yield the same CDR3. The CDR3 sequence is CASSFGADSGNTIYF. DNA for the CDR3: TGTGCCAGCAGCTTTGGGGCGGACTCTGGAAACACCATATATTTT. The rearrangement links TRBV5-5 to TRBJ1-3, with D possibly TRBD1 on 5 matching bases. This CDR3 is 15 amino acids long. Trimming stripped 2 bases from V and 0 bases from J, with 9 bases between. Germline V lookup: CDR1 SGHKS, CDR2 YYEKEE (reference sequence).

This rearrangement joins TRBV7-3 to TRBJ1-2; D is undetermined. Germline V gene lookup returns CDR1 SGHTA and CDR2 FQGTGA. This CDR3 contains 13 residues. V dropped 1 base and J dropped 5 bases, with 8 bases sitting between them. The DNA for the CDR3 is TGTGCCAGCAGCTTAAACCGGGGTTATGGCTACACCTTC. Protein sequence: CASSLNRGYGYTF.

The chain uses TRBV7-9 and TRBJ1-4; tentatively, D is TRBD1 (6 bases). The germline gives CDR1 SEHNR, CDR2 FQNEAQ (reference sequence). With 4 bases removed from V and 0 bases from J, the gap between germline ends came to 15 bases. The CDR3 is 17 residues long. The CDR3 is CASSSTGDLATNEKLFF. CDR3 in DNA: TGTGCCAGCAGCTCGACAGGTGACCTTGCAACTAATGAAAAACTGTTTTTT. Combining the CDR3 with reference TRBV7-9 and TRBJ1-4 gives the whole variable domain DTGVSQNPRHKITKRGQNVTFRCDPISEHNRLYWYRQTLGQGPEFLTYFQNEAQLEKSRLLSDRFSAERPKGSFSTLEIQRTEQGDSAMYLCASSSTGDLATNEKLFFGSGTQLSVL.

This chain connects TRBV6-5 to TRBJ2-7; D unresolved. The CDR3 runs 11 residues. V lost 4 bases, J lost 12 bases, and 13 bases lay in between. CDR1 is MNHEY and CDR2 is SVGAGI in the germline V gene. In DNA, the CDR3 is TGTGCCAGCAGTTCCCGGTCCCGGTGGTACTTC. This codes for CASSSRSRWYF.

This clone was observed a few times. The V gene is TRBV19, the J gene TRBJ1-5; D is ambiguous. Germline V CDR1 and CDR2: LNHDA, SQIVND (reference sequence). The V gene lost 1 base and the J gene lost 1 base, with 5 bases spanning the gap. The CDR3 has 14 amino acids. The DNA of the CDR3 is TGTGCCAGTAGTATAGTTAGCAGCAATCAGCCCCAGCATTTT. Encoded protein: CASSIVSSNQPQHF.

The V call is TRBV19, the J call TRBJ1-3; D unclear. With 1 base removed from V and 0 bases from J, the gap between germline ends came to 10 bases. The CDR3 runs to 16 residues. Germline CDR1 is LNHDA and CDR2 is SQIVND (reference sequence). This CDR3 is CASSIATRSSGNTIYF. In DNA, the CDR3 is TGTGCCAGTAGTATAGCGACAAGATCCTCTGGAAACACCATATATTTT.

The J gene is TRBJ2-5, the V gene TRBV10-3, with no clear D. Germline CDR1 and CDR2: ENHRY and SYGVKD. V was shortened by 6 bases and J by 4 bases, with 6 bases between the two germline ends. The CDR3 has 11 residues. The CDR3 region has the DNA TGTGCCATCAGGACTCCAGAGACCCAGTACTTC. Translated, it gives CAIRTPETQYF.

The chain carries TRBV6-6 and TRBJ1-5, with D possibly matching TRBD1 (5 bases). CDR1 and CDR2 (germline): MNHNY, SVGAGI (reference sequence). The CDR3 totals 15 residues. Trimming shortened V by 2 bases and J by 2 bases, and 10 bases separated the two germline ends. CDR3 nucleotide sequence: TGTGCCAGCAGTTACGAGGGAGGGGGCAATCAGCCCCAGCATTTT. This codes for CASSYEGGGNQPQHF.

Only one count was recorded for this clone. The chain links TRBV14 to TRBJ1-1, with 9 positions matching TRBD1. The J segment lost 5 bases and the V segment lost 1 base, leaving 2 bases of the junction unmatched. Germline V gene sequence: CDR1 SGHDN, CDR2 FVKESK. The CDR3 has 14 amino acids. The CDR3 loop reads CASSQGDRVTEAFF. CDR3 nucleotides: TGTGCCAGCAGCCAAGGGGACAGGGTAACTGAAGCTTTCTTT.